What follows describes a single TCR beta chain. As yet, its antigen is unknown. RNA amounts of roughly 0.45 to 1 ug underwent reverse transcription with random hexamers. TCRdb fed the immunoSEQ multiplex PCR reads into MiXCR, producing one record per CDR3 protein. The table has some 120,000 distinct CDR3 sequences, 90% to 95% seen once. The sample originates from a study of CD8 T cells in Susac syndrome. Study-wide points: The study recognized that its TCR sequencing and HLA analysis covered a relatively small number of individuals.

Germline loops: CDR1 SNHLY, CDR2 FYNNEI. The CDR3 is 14 amino acids. V shed 7 bases and J 2 bases; nucleotides not matched to a gene: 5. Material for sequencing was CD4+ T cells from PBMCs. This sequence was found in a human donor in good health. The chain carries TRBV2 and TRBJ2-3, with 8 positions matching TRBD1. The CDR3 bases are TGTGCCAGCATACGGGACAGGCTCACAGATACGCAGTATTTT. Its protein is CASIRDRLTDTQYF.